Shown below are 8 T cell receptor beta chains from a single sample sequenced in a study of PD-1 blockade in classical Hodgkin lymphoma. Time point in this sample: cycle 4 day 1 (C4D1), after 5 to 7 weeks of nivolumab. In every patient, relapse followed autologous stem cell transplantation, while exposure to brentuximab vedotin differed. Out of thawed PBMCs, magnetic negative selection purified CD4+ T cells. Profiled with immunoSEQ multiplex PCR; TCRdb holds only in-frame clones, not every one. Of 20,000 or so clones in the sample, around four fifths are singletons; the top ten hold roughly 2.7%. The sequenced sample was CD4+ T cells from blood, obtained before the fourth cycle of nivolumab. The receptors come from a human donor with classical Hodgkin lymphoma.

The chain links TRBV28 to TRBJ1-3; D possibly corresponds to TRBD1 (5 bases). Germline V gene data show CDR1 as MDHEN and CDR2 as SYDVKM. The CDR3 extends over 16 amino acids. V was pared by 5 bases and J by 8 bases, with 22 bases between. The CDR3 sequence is CASSTTGTAGWDTIYF. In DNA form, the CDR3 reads TGTGCCAGCAGTACAACCGGGACCGCCGGCTGGGACACCATATATTTT.

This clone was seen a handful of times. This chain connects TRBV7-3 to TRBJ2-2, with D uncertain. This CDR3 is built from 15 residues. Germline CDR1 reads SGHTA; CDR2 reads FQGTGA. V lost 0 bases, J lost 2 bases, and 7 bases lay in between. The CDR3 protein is CASSLTAVNTGELFF. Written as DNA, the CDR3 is TGTGCCAGCAGCTTAACCGCGGTAAACACCGGGGAGCTGTTTTTT.

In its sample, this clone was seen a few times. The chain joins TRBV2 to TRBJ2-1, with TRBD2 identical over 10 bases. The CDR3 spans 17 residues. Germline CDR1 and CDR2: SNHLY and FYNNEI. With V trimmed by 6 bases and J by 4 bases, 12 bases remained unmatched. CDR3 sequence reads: CASRRQGLAGGYNEQFF. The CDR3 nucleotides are TGTGCCAGCAGAAGACAGGGTTTAGCGGGGGGTTACAATGAGCAGTTCTTC.

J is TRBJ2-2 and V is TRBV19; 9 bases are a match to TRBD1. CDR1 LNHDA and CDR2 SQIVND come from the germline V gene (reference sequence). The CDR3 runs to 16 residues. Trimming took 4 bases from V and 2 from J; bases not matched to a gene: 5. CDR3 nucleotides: TGTGCCAGTAGTAGGACAGGGGCGGTTAACACCGGGGAGCTGTTTTTT. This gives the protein CASSRTGAVNTGELFF.

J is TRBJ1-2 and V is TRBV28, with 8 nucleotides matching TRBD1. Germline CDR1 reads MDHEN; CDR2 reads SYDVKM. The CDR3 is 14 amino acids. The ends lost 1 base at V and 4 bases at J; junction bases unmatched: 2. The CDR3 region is CASSLSGGGYGYTF. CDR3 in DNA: TGTGCCAGCAGTTTATCAGGGGGCGGCTATGGCTACACCTTC.

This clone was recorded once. CDR3 DNA: TGTGCCAGCAGCCTAGGACAGGGAATTAATGAAAAACTGTTTTTT. Residues: CASSLGQGINEKLFF. This chain uses TRBV7-9 with TRBJ1-4, with 8 bases aligning to TRBD1. This CDR3 spans 15 amino acids. Germline CDR1 reads SEHNR; CDR2 reads FQNEAQ (reference sequence). V dropped 5 bases and J dropped 4; count of bases not matched to a gene: 6.

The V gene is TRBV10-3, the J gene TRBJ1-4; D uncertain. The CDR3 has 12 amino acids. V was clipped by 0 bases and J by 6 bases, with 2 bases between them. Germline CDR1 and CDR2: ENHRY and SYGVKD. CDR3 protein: CAISESDEKLFF. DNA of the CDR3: TGTGCCATCAGTGAGTCGGATGAAAAACTGTTTTTT.

CDR3 sequence: CASGDRGGGYTF. CDR3 bases: TGTGCCAGCGGGGACAGGGGGGGAGGCTACACCTTC. This chain connects TRBV27 to TRBJ1-2, with 11 bases that match TRBD1. Unmatched junction bases numbered 4, after V lost 8 bases and J lost 8 bases. The CDR3 totals 12 residues. CDR1 and CDR2 from the germline V gene are MNHEY and SMNVEV (reference sequence).